Listed below are T cell receptor beta chains from one sample, sequenced in a study of T-cell reconstitution after alpha-beta-depleted transplantation in children. One entry per CDR3 protein, called by TCRdb with MiXCR from the PCR reads. The table shows approximately 190,000 distinct CDR3 sequences, with under 8.5% occurring only once. Specimen: PBMCs, mostly from graft donor cells, collected 360 days after TCRalphabeta/CD19-depleted stem cell transplant. The receptors come from a male patient between 2 and 10 years old who had a stem cell transplant for acute myeloid leukemia, so the T cells may come from the graft donor. The CDR3 runs from the conserved cysteine through the conserved F or W.

TRBJ2-3,TRBV7-2,CASSSPVGASDTQYF
TRBJ1-4,TRBV7-2,CASSWTGTVHEKLFF
TRBJ1-1,TRBV12-3/TRBV12-4,CASSLYQGLNTEAFF
TRBJ2-3,TRBV7-9,CASSLSEITDTQYF
TRBJ2-1,TRBV29-1,CSVEDRGRVGEQFF
TRBJ2-5,TRBV11-2,CASSLLPWDPAGGQETQYF
TRBJ2-3,TRBV6-5,CASSYSIILAGAGGDTQYF
TRBJ2-2,TRBV10-3,CAISEFGTDNTGELFF
TRBJ2-1,TRBV27,CASSLGDSHNEQFF
TRBJ2-3,TRBV4-1,CASSQDTRSTDTQYF
TRBJ1-2,TRBV5-1,CASSLQHNYGYTF
TRBJ2-4,TRBV6-5,CASSPLPLVAGDVVLRAKNIQYF
TRBJ1-2,TRBV18,CASSPQRVLLYGYTF
TRBJ2-7,TRBV5-1,CASSLDGPGAAFHEQYF